These T cell receptor beta chains were read from a single sample in a study of blood T cells in healthy people across ages. A single record per CDR3 protein comes from TCRdb applying MiXCR to the 5' RACE reads. The sample has under 750,000 distinct CDR3 sequences; less than 60% are singletons. The sample was blood. These receptors came from a man older than 75 in good health. Both conserved end residues are part of each CDR3.

CDR3aa: CASSPYDSWGKLFF
j_gene: TRBJ1-4
v_gene: TRBV7-9
len: 14

CDR3aa: CASSLGLAGTYEQYF
j_gene: TRBJ2-7
v_gene: TRBV7-2
len: 15

CDR3aa: CASSFEASTNEKLFF
j_gene: TRBJ1-4
v_gene: TRBV7-9
len: 15

CDR3aa: CASSQATGTGVNEQYF
j_gene: TRBJ2-7
v_gene: TRBV4-3
len: 16

CDR3aa: CASSVGLAGTSTDTQYF
j_gene: TRBJ2-3
v_gene: TRBV9
len: 17

CDR3aa: CASSLVSGFPYNERFF
j_gene: TRBJ2-1
v_gene: TRBV7-9
len: 16

CDR3aa: CAISSNRGRRHEQYF
j_gene: TRBJ2-7
v_gene: TRBV10-3
len: 15

CDR3aa: CASSFGIAASTDTQYF
j_gene: TRBJ2-3
v_gene: TRBV7-2
len: 16

CDR3aa: CSAGGRGLDYGYTF
j_gene: TRBJ1-2
v_gene: TRBV20-1
len: 14

CDR3aa: CASTETRTGPGYTF
j_gene: TRBJ1-2
v_gene: TRBV28
len: 14

CDR3aa: CASRPGLAAYEQYF
j_gene: TRBJ2-7
v_gene: TRBV27
len: 14

CDR3aa: CASGGQGNEKLFF
j_gene: TRBJ1-4
v_gene: TRBV10-3
len: 13

CDR3aa: CASSALGGYGYTF
j_gene: TRBJ1-2
v_gene: TRBV2
len: 13

CDR3aa: CASSPAGTGVNEQYF
j_gene: TRBJ2-7
v_gene: TRBV7-9
len: 15

CDR3aa: CAMSTSGGASTDTQYF
j_gene: TRBJ2-3
v_gene: TRBV10-3
len: 16

CDR3aa: CAGQGSYEQYF
j_gene: TRBJ2-7
v_gene: TRBV10-3
len: 11

CDR3aa: CASSLAMAYEQYF
j_gene: NA
v_gene: TRBV11-2
len: 13

CDR3aa: CASRAGTDSYEQYF
j_gene: TRBJ2-7
v_gene: TRBV27
len: 14

CDR3aa: CASSLPWYQETQYF
j_gene: TRBJ2-5
v_gene: TRBV7-9
len: 14

CDR3aa: CASSERRSGGYTF
j_gene: TRBJ1-2
v_gene: TRBV6-2/TRBV6-3
len: 13

CDR3aa: CSARDPSKLVLRDNEQFF
j_gene: TRBJ2-1
v_gene: TRBV20-1
len: 18